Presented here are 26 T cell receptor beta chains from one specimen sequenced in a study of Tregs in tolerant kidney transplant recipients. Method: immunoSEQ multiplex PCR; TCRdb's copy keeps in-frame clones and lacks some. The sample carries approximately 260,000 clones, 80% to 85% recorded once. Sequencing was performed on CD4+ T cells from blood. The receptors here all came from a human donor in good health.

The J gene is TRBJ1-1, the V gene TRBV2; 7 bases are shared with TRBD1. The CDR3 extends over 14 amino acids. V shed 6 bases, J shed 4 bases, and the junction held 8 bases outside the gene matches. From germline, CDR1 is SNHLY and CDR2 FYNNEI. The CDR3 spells CASRRQGGLTEAFF. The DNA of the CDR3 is TGTGCCAGCAGGAGACAGGGAGGTCTCACTGAAGCTTTCTTT.

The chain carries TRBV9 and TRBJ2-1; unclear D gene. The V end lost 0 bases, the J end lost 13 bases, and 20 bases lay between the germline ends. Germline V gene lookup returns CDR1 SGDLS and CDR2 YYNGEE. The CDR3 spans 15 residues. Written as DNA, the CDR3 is TGTGCCAGCAGCGTAGCTCGGAGTTCGACCAGTTACCAGTTCTTC. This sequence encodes CASSVARSSTSYQFF.

Here the CDR3 reads CASSSGLVPSNEQFF. CDR3 bases: TGTGCCAGCAGCTCGGGACTAGTTCCCTCCAATGAGCAGTTCTTC. This rearrangement joins TRBV7-9 to TRBJ2-1; 8 bases map to TRBD2. Germline CDR1 SEHNR, CDR2 FQNEAQ (reference sequence). CDR3 length equals 15 residues. Germline trimming cut 4 bases from V and 6 bases from J; bases unmatched to any gene: 8.

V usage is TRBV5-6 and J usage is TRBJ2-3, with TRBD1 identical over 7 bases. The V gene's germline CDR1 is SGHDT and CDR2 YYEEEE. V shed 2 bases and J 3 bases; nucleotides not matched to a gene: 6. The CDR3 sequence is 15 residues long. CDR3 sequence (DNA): TGTGCCAGCAGCTTAGACAGGGTGGGAACAGATACGCAGTATTTT. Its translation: CASSLDRVGTDTQYF.

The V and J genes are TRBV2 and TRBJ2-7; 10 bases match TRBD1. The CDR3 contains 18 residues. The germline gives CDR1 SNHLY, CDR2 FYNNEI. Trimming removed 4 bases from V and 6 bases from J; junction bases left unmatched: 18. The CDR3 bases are TGTGCCAGCAGTGGATCAGACAGGGGGCTTAGCCCTACTGGCGAGCAGTACTTC. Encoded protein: CASSGSDRGLSPTGEQYF.

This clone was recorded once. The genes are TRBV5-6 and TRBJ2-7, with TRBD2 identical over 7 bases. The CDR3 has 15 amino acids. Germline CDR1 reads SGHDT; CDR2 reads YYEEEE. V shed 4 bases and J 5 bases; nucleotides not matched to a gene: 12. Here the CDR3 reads CASSPLGRGWDEQYF. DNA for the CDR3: TGTGCCAGCAGCCCCCTGGGGAGGGGTTGGGACGAGCAGTACTTC.

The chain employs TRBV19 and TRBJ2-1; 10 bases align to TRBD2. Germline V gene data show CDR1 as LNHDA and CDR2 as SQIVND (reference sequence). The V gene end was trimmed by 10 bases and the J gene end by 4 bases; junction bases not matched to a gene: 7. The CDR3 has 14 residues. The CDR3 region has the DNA TGTGCCACCCGGACTAGCGGACAATACAATGAGCAGTTCTTC. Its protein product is CATRTSGQYNEQFF. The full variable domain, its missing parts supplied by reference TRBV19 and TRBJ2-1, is DGGITQSPKYLFRKEGQNVTLSCEQNLNHDAMYWYRQDPGQGLRLIYYSQIVNDFQKGDIAEGYSVSREKKESFPLTVTSAQKNPTAFYLCATRTSGQYNEQFFGPGTRLTVL.

For the CDR3, the DNA is TGTGCCAGCAGTCCGGGGGCGCGGGATCAGCCCCAGCATTTT. Its protein product is CASSPGARDQPQHF. The rearrangement uses TRBV9 and TRBJ1-5; D is perhaps TRBD1 (6 bases). The CDR3 runs 14 residues. V shed 5 bases and J shed 5 bases, with 14 bases lying between them. Germline lookup yields CDR1 SGDLS and CDR2 YYNGEE.

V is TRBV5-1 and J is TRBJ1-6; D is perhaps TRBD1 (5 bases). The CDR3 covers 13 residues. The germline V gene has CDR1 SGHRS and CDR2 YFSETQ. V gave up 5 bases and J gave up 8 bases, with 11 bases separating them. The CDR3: CASSEGVDSPLHF. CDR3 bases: TGCGCCAGCAGTGAAGGGGTAGATTCACCCCTCCACTTT.

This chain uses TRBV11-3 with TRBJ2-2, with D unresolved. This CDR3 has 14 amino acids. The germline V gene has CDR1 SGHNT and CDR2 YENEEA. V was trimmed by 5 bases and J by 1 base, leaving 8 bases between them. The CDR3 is CASSPTQNTGELFF. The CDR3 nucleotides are TGTGCCAGCAGCCCCACGCAGAACACCGGGGAGCTGTTTTTT.

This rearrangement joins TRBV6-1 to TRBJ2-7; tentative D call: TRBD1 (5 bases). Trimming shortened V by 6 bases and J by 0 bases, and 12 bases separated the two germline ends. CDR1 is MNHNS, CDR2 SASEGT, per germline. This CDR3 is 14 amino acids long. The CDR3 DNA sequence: TGTGCCAGCAGCCGAAGACAGCTCTCCTACGAGCAGTACTTC. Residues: CASSRRQLSYEQYF.

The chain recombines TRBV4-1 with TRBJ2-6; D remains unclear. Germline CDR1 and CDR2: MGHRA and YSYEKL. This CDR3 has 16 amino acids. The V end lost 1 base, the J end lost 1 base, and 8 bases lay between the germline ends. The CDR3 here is CASSQGRVSGANVLTF. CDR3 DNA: TGCGCCAGCAGCCAAGGACGTGTTTCTGGGGCCAACGTCCTGACTTTC.

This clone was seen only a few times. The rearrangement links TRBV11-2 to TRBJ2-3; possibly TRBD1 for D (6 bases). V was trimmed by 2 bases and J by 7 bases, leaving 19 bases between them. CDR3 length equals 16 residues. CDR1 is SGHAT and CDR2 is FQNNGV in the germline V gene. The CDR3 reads CASSLSLTGSKNTQYF. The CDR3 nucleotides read TGTGCCAGCAGCTTATCCCTCACAGGGAGTAAGAATACGCAGTATTTT. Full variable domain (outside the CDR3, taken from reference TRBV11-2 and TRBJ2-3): EAGVAQSPRYKIIEKRQSVAFWCNPISGHATLYWYQQILGQGPKLLIQFQNNGVVDDSQLPKDRFSAERLKGVDSTLKIQPAKLEDSAVYLCASSLSLTGSKNTQYFGPGTRLTVL.

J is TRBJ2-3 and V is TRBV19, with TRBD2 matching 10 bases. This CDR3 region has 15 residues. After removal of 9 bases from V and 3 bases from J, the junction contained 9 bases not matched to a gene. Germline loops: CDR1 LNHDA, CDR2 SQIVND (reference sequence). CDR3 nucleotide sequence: TGTGCCAGCCGGCCCCTAGCGGGAGCGACAGATACGCAGTATTTT. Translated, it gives CASRPLAGATDTQYF.

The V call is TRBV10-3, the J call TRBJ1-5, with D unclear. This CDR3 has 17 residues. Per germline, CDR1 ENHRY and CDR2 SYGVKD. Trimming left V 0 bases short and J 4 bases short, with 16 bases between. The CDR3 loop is CAISESEGGFGNQPQHF. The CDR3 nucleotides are TGTGCCATCAGTGAGTCGGAGGGAGGTTTTGGGAATCAGCCCCAGCATTTT.

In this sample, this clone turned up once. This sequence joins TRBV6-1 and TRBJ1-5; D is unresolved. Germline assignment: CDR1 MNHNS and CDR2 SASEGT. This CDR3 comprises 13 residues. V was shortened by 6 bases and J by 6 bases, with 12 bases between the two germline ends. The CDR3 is CASRRASTQPQHF. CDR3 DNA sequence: TGTGCCAGCAGAAGGGCTTCTACTCAGCCCCAGCATTTT.

CDR3 coding DNA: TGCGCCAGCAGCTTGGGGGACAACCACGAGCAGTACTTC. Protein sequence: CASSLGDNHEQYF. The V gene is TRBV5-1, the J gene TRBJ2-7, with D perhaps TRBD1 (6 bases). V was pared by 0 bases and J by 5 bases, with 9 bases between. This CDR3 is built from 13 residues. Germline V gene sequence: CDR1 SGHRS, CDR2 YFSETQ.

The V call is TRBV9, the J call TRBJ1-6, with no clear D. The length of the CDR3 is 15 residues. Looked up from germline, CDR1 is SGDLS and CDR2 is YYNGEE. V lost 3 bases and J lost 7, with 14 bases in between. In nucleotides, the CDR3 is TGTGCCAGCAGCGGGAGGGATCGATCAAATTCACCCCTCCACTTT. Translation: CASSGRDRSNSPLHF. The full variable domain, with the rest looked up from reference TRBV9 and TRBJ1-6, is DSGVTQTPKHLITATGQRVTLRCSPRSGDLSVYWYQQSLDQGLQFLIQYYNGEERAKGNILERFSAQQFPDLHSELNLSSLELGDSALYFCASSGRDRSNSPLHFGNGTRLTVT.

For the CDR3, the DNA is TGCGCCAGCAGCCCAGACAGGTCGAACACCGGGGAGCTGTTTTTT. This sequence encodes CASSPDRSNTGELFF. J is TRBJ2-2 and V is TRBV5-1; tentatively, D is TRBD1 (6 bases). CDR3 length: 15 amino acids. From germline, CDR1 is SGHRS and CDR2 YFSETQ. V was clipped by 4 bases and J by 0 bases, with 10 bases between them.

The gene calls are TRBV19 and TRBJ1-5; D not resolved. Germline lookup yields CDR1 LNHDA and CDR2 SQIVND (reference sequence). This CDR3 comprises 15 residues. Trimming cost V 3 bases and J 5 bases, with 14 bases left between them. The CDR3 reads CASSIPRRPYQPQHF. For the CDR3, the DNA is TGTGCCAGTAGTATCCCCCGCCGGCCGTATCAGCCCCAGCATTTT.

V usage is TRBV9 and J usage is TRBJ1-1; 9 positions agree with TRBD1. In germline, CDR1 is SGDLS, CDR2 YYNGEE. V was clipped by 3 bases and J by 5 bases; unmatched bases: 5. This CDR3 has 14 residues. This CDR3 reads CASSATGGRTEAFF. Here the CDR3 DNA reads TGTGCCAGCAGCGCGACAGGGGGAAGGACTGAAGCTTTCTTT.

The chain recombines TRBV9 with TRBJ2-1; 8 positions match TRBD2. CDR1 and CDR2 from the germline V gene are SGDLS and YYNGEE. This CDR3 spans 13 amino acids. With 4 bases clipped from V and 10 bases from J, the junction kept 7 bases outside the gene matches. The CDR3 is CASSPRTSREQFF. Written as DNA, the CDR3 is TGTGCCAGCAGCCCTCGGACTAGCCGGGAGCAGTTCTTC.

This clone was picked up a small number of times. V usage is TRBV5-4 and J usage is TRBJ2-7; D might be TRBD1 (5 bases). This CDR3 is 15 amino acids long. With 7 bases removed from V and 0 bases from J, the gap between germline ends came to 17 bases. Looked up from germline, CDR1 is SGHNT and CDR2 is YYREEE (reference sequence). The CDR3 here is CASGPLGLSSYEQYF. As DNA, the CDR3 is TGTGCCAGCGGTCCGCTGGGGCTTAGCTCCTACGAGCAGTACTTC.

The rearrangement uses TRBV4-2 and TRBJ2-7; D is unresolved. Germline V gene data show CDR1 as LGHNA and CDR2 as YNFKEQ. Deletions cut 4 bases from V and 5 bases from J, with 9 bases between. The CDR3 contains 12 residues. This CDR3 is CASSPEGHEQYF. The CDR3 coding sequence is TGTGCCAGCAGCCCCGAAGGGCACGAGCAGTACTTC.

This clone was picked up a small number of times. CDR3 sequence: CASSVELDGKRNTIYF. Written as DNA, the CDR3 is TGTGCCAGCAGCGTAGAGTTAGACGGCAAAAGAAACACCATATATTTT. The gene calls are TRBV9 and TRBJ1-3; D gene uncertain. This CDR3 comprises 16 residues. V was shortened by 0 bases and J by 5 bases, with 15 bases between the two germline ends. Per germline, CDR1 SGDLS and CDR2 YYNGEE.

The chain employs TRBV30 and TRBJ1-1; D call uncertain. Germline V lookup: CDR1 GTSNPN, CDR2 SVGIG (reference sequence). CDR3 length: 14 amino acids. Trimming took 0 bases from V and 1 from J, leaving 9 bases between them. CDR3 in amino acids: CAWSVPSRNTEAFF. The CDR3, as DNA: TGTGCCTGGAGTGTTCCCTCCCGGAACACTGAAGCTTTCTTT.